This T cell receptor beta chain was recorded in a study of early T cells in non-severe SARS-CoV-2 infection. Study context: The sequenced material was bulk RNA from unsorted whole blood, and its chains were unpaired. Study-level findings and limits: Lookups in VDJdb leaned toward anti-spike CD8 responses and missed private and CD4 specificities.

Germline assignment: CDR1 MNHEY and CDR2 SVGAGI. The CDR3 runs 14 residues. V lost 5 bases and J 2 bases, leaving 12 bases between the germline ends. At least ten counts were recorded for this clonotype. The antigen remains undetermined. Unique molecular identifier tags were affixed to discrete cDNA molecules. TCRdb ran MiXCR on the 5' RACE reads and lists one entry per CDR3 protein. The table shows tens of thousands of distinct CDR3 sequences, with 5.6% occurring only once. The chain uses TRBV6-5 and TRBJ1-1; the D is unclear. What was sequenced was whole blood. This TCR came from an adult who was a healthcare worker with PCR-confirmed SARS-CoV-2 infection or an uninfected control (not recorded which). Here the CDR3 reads CASSAREKNTEAFF. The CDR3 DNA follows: TGTGCCAGCAGTGCCCGGGAGAAAAACACTGAAGCTTTCTTT.